The 13 T cell receptor beta chains below were found in one sample sequenced in a study of molecular identifiers for immune sequencing clone quantification. Using its own MiXCR run on the PCR reads, TCRdb lists one record per CDR3 protein. Of more than 550,000 distinct CDR3 sequences in the sample, about 25% were seen once. The sample was naive CD8+ T cells from blood, with Jurkat cell RNA spiked in. Specified subset: FACS-sorted CD8+CD4-CCR7+CD45RA+ naive T cells. All receptors come from a human donor in good health. Some libraries in this study had Jurkat cell RNA spiked in.

This clonotype was seen only a few times. The rearrangement links TRBV6-1 to TRBJ2-3; the match to TRBD2 covers 9 bases. The germline V gene encodes CDR1 MNHNS and CDR2 SASEGT. The CDR3 runs to 17 residues. Unmatched junction bases numbered 9, after V lost 2 bases and J lost 3 bases. The CDR3 here is CASSEPGLASWTDTQYF. As DNA, the CDR3 is TGTGCCAGCAGTGAACCAGGACTAGCGAGTTGGACAGATACGCAGTATTTT.

CDR3 DNA: TGCAGTGCTAGACCTAGCGGCGACCCTCCCTACGAGCAGTACTTC. It codes for CSARPSGDPPYEQYF. The chain couples TRBV20-1 to TRBJ2-7, with 7 nucleotides matching TRBD2. Germline trimming cut 2 bases from V and 2 bases from J; bases unmatched to any gene: 9. Germline CDR1 DFQATT, CDR2 SNEGSKA (reference sequence). The CDR3 totals 15 residues.

As regards this clonotype: This may be a read error, as it is one base from a much larger clone. CDR3 loop: CASSQERRGGTEALF. DNA of the CDR3: TGCGCCAGCAGCCAAGAAAGGAGGGGGGGGACTGAAGCTCTCTTT. The chain employs TRBV4-1 and TRBJ1-1, with D tentatively TRBD1 (6 bases). CDR1 MGHRA and CDR2 YSYEKL come from the germline V gene. There are 15 residues in the CDR3.

This clonotype was seen more than once but under ten times. This chain uses TRBV4-3 with TRBJ2-7, with TRBD2 matching 8 bases. Trimming cost V 0 bases and J 3 bases; bases outside gene matches: 7. Germline assignment: CDR1 LGHNA and CDR2 YSLEER. The length of the CDR3 is 16 residues. CDR3 sequence reads: CASSQDSSGSGYEQYF. The DNA of the CDR3 is TGCGCCAGCAGCCAAGATTCGAGCGGGAGCGGCTACGAGCAGTACTTC.

This clonotype was counted only a few times. This chain connects TRBV3-1 to TRBJ2-7, with TRBD2 matching over 9 bases. CDR3 size: 17 residues. After removal of 4 bases from V and 0 bases from J, the junction contained 10 bases not matched to a gene. Per germline, CDR1 LGHDT and CDR2 YNNKEL (reference sequence). The DNA for the CDR3 is TGTGCCAGCAGCCCATCACTTAGACTAGCGGACTCCTACGAGCAGTACTTC. Translated, it gives CASSPSLRLADSYEQYF.

This clonotype showed up many times. This sequence joins TRBV12-5 and TRBJ1-5, with D perhaps TRBD1 (6 bases). Germline CDR1 LGHNT, CDR2 FRNRAP. Between the trimmed V and J ends, which lost 0 bases and 3 bases, there was a span of 12 bases. The CDR3 contains 16 residues. CDR3 sequence: CASGLVIGGPNQPQHF. In DNA, the CDR3 is TGTGCTAGTGGTTTGGTAATAGGGGGACCCAATCAGCCCCAGCATTTT.

The V call is TRBV6-1, the J call TRBJ2-1; TRBD1 aligns across 11 bases. Germline CDR1 reads MNHNS; CDR2 reads SASEGT. This CDR3 spans 16 amino acids. The V and J ends lost 5 bases and 7 bases, in that order; junction bases with no gene match: 10. CDR3 sequence: CASSTQPGQGVNEQFF. DNA for the CDR3: TGTGCCAGCAGTACACAACCGGGACAGGGGGTTAATGAGCAGTTCTTC.

This clonotype came up many times. The chain joins TRBV6-5 to TRBJ2-3; the match to TRBD2 covers 8 bases. This CDR3 has 16 amino acids. V lost 5 bases and J lost 3; bases outside the gene matches: 10. Germline-derived CDR1 and CDR2 are MNHEY and SVGAGI. In DNA, the CDR3 is TGTGCCAGCAGTCTCAACGGGGGGGATGTGACAGATACGCAGTATTTT. Residues: CASSLNGGDVTDTQYF.

This clonotype was picked up many times. V gene TRBV15 combines with J gene TRBJ2-4, with 13 bases fitting TRBD2. V lost 5 bases, J lost 6 bases, and 10 bases stayed unmatched. CDR1 LNHNV and CDR2 YYDKDF come from the germline V gene (reference sequence). The CDR3 totals 17 residues. In DNA form, the CDR3 reads TGTGCCACCAGCCCCTGGACTAGCGGGAGTCTAAGAAACATTCAGTACTTC. It yields the protein CATSPWTSGSLRNIQYF. Full variable domain (remainder filled in from reference TRBV15 and TRBJ2-4): DAMVIQNPRYQVTQFGKPVTLSCSQTLNHNVMYWYQQKSSQAPKLLFHYYDKDFNNEADTPDNFQSRRPNTSFCFLDIRSPGLGDTAMYLCATSPWTSGSLRNIQYFGAGTRLSVL.

This chain links TRBV6-1 with TRBJ1-1, with D uncertain. V lost 3 bases and J lost 0, with 11 bases in between. The V gene's germline CDR1 is MNHNS and CDR2 SASEGT. The CDR3 runs 15 residues. The CDR3 protein is CASSENNGMNTEAFF. As DNA, the CDR3 is TGTGCCAGCAGTGAGAATAACGGGATGAACACTGAAGCTTTCTTT.

This clonotype was detected once. A much larger clonotype is one base distant, so this may be a read error. CDR3 amino acids: CASREDGYNEQFF. DNA of the CDR3: TGCGCCAGCCGCGAGGACGGCTACAATGAGCAGTTCTTC. The V call is TRBV5-1, the J call TRBJ2-1; D ambiguous. The CDR3 runs to 13 residues. The V gene lost 7 bases and the J gene lost 3 bases, with 11 bases spanning the gap. The V gene's germline CDR1 is SGHRS and CDR2 YFSETQ.

Turning to this clonotype: A much more abundant neighbour one base away suggests this may be a read error. The genes are TRBV7-9 and TRBJ2-5; 7 nucleotides match TRBD1. The CDR3 length is 16 residues. CDR1 and CDR2 from the germline V gene are SEHNR and FQNEAQ (reference sequence). In DNA, the CDR3 is TGTGCCAGCAGCTCACCGACAGGGCAGGGCATAGAGACCCGGTACTTC. This translates into CASSSPTGQGIETRYF.

This clonotype showed up just a few times. The CDR3 reads CASSKTGQGNTGELFF. In nucleotides, the CDR3 is TGTGCCAGCAGCAAGACCGGACAGGGGAACACCGGGGAGCTGTTTTTT. The chain uses TRBV21-1 and TRBJ2-2; the table calls TRBD1, which could not be checked here. TRBV21-1 counts as a pseudogene. This CDR3 comprises 16 residues.